The entry below gives a single T cell receptor beta chain sequence along with its context. The germline gene is not matched at one end of the junction; a read error may be the cause. The source of the sample is a study of metastatic and nonmetastatic thyroid tumors. Per the germline V gene, CDR1 is DFQATT and CDR2 is SNEGSKA (reference sequence). This CDR3 spans 16 amino acids. Per the study methods: In papillary thyroid cancer, a distant-metastasis classifier was built using CDR3 differences across clinicopathological groups. Through MiXCR, TCRdb re-clonotyped the PCR reads. TCRdb assigned the V and J calls; the authors' analysis was not used. This sample has 37,000 or so clones, with about 17% found just once. Patients had received no treatment of any kind before thyroid surgery.

The sequence was collected from a female donor with papillary thyroid cancer or a benign thyroid nodule (not recorded which). Some clones in this sample may be carry-over from other donors' samples. Material: blood. The rearrangement links TRBV20-1 to TRBJ2-5; 8 nucleotides match TRBD2. The CDR3 region is CGATSRSGRLGETQYF. CDR3 bases: TGCGGTGCTACCTCGAGGAGCGGGAGATTGGGGGAGACACAGTACTTC.